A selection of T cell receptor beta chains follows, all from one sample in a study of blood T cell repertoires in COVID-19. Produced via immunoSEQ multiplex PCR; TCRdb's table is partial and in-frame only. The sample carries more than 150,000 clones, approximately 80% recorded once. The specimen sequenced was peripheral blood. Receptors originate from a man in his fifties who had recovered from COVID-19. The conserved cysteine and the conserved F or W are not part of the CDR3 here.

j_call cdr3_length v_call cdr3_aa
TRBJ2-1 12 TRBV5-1 ASSADRVLIEQF
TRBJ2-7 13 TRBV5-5 ASSSPGQGAHEQY
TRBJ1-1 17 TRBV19 ASSPGQAYSYFSGTEAF
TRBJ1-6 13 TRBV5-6 ATAAAPSNDSPLH
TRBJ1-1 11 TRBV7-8 ASRGQMNTEAF
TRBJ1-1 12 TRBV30 AWSPLDRDTEAF
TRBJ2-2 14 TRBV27 ASRADRGYDTGELF
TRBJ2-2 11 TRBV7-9 ASSFPTTGELF
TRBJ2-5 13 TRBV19 ASSPGRGQGETQY
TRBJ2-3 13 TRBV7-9 ASSFGTSSFDTQY
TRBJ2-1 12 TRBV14 ASSHYSYYNEQF
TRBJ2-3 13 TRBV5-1 ASNLAAFSTDTQY
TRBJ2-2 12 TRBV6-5 ASSKLAAAGELF
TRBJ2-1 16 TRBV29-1 SFKGLAGVDQGYNEQF
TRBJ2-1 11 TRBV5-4 ASSSTGYNEQF
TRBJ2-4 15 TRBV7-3 ASSELAGGRRENIQY
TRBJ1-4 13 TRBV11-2 ASSLDGKGNEKLF
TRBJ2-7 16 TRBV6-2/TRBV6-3 ASSYGGLAGGQTEQQY
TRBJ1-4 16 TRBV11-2 ASSVYRGLTWANEKLF
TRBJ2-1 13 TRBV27 ASSPRTSGRNEQF
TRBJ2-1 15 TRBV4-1 ASSQKDPGLVLDEQF
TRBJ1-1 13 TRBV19 ASSIVGGGRSEAF
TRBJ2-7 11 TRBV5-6 ASSLDAGTEQY
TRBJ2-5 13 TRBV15 ATNPGTGNLETQY
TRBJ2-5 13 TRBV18 ASSLTTAPQETQY
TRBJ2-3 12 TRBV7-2 ASSPGLATDTQY
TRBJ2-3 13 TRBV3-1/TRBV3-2 ASSQDHTTSGLQY
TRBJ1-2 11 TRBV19 ASSIGQIYGYT